This TCR beta chain originates from a study of T-cell memory formation after mild COVID-19. Notes on this clonotype: As yet, its antigen is unknown.

Study observations and caveats: Several responding clones turned up in pre-infection memory, indicating that cross-reactive memory may have taken part.

TCRdb reanalysed the 5' RACE reads using MiXCR and keeps one entry per CDR3 protein. This sample has 400,000 to 450,000 distinct CDR3 sequences; under 20% occur once, and the top ten carry around a fifth. V was cut by 1 base and J by 4 bases, with 5 bases left in between. The CDR3 covers 13 residues. Germline V gene data show CDR1 as KGHSH and CDR2 as LQKENI. The TCR was taken from a man younger than 35 who had mild COVID-19 (a few samples of this study predate the infection). Cell type and time point are not known. The specimen was PBMCs or a T cell subset sorted from them (not recorded which). V and J are TRBV18 and TRBJ1-3; D unclear. The CDR3 DNA reads TGTGCCAGCTCACCACTCGAAGGAAACACCATATATTTT. This codes for CASSPLEGNTIYF.